This TCR beta chain comes out of a study of T cells in localized non-small cell lung cancer. Produced via immunoSEQ multiplex PCR; TCRdb's table is partial and in-frame only. The sample gives under 3,000 clones, roughly two fifths of which show up once; 12% is in the top ten. Study findings and constraints: An association was observed between higher blood T cell density and longer overall survival. Uninvolved adjacent lung had more T cell clonality than any other tissue, topping tumor. Sequencing was limited to one tumor region, leaving the possibility of heterogeneity open. Adjacent lung held a median around 60 of the top 100 tumor clones.

V lost 4 bases and J lost 4, with 16 bases in between. Germline V gene lookup returns CDR1 LNHDA and CDR2 SQIVND (reference sequence). The CDR3 runs to 15 residues. On this clone itself: No antigen is known for it.

The sequences come from lung tumor tissue, collected before any cancer treatment. The sequence was obtained from a male donor at least 60 years old with stage I squamous cell lung carcinoma. This chain connects TRBV19 to TRBJ1-2; no clear D. The DNA of the CDR3 is TGTGCCAGTAGTAGCCCCCAACTGGGCGGCTATGGCTACACCTTC. This gives the protein CASSSPQLGGYGYTF.